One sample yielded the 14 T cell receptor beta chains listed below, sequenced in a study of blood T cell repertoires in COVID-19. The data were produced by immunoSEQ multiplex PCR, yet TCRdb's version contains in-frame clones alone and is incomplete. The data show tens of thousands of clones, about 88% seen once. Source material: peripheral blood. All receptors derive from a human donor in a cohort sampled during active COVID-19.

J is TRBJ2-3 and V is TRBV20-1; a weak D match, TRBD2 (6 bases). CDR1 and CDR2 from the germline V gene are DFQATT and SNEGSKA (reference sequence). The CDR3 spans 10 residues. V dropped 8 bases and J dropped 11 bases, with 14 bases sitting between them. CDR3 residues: CSLVSGRQYF. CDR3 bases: TGCAGTTTGGTTAGCGGTAGGCAGTATTTT.

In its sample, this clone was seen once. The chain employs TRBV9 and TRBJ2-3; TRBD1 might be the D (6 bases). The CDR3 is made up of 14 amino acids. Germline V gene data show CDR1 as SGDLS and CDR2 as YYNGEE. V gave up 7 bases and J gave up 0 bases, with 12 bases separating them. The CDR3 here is CASQWGHSTDTQYF. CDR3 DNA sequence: TGTGCCAGCCAGTGGGGGCATAGCACAGATACGCAGTATTTT.

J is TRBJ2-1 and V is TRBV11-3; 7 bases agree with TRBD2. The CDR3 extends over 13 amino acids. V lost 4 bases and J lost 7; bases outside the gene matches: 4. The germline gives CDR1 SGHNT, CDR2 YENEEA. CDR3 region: CASSSSGLNEQFF. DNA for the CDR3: TGTGCCAGCAGCTCTAGCGGCCTGAATGAGCAGTTCTTC. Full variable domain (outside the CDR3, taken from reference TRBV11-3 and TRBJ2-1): EAGVVQSPRYKIIEKKQPVAFWCNPISGHNTLYWYLQNLGQGPELLIRYENEEAVDDSQLPKDRFSAERLKGVDSTLKIQPAELGDSAVYLCASSSSGLNEQFFGPGTRLTVL.

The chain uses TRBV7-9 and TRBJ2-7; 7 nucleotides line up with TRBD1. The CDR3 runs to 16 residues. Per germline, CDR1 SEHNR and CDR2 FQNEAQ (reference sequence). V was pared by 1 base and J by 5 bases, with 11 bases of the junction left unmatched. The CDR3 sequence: CASSLGDTGEPHEQYF. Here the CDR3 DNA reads TGTGCCAGCAGCTTAGGGGATACAGGGGAACCCCACGAGCAGTACTTC.

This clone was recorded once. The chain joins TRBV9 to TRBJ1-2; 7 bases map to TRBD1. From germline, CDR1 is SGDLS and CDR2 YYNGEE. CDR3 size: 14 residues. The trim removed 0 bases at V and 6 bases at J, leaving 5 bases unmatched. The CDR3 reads CASSVDQTGHGYTF. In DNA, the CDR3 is TGTGCCAGCAGCGTAGACCAGACAGGGCATGGCTACACCTTC.

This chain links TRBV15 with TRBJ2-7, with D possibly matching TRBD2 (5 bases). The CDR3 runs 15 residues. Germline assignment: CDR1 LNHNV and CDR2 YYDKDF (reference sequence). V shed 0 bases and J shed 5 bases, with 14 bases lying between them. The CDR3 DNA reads TGTGCCACCAGCAGAGAACCGGTTATGGGAGACGAGCAGTACTTC. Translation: CATSREPVMGDEQYF.

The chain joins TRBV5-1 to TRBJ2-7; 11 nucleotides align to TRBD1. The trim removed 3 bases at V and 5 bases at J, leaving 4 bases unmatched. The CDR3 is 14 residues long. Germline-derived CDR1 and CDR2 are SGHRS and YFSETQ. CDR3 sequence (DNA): TGCGCCAGCAGCTACGGACAGGGGGCCCACGAGCAGTACTTC. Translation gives CASSYGQGAHEQYF.

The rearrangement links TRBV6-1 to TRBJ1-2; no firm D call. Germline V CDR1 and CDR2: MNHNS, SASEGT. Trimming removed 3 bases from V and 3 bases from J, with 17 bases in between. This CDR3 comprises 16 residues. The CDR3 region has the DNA TGTGCCAGCAGTGAGGCGTTTCGGGGTTTGGACTATGGCTACACCTTC. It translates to CASSEAFRGLDYGYTF.

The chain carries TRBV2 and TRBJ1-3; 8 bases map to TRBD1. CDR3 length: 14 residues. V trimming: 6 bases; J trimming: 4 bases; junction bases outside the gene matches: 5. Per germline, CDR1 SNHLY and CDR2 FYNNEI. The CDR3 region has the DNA TGTGCCAGCAGGAGTCGACAGGGGGGAAACACCATATATTTT. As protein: CASRSRQGGNTIYF.

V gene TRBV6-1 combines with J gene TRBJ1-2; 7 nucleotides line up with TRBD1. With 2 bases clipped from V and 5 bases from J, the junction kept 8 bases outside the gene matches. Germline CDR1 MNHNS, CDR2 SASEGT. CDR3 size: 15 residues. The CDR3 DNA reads TGTGCCAGCAGTGAAATAGGTGAGGGGGCGTATGGCTACACCTTC. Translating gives CASSEIGEGAYGYTF.

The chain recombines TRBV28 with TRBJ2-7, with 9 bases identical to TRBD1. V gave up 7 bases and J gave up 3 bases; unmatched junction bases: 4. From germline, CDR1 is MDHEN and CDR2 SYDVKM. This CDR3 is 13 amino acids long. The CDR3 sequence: CASIPGQGYEQYF. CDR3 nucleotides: TGTGCCAGCATTCCGGGACAGGGCTACGAGCAGTACTTC. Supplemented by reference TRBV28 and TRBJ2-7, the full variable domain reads DVKVTQSSRYLVKRTGEKVFLECVQDMDHENMFWYRQDPGLGLRLIYFSYDVKMKEKGDIPEGYSVSREKKERFSLILESASTNQTSMYLCASIPGQGYEQYFGPGTRLTVT.

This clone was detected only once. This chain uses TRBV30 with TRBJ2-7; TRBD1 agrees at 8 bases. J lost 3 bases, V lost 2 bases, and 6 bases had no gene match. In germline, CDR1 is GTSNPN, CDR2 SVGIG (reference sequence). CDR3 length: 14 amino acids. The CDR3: CAWSTRDRFYEQYF. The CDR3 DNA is TGTGCCTGGAGTACCCGGGACAGGTTCTACGAGCAGTACTTC.

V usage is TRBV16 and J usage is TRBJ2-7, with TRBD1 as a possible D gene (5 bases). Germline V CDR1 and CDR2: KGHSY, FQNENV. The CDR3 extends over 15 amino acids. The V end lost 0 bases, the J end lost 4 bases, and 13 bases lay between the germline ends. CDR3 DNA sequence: TGTGCCAGCAGCCAATCCTTGGCAGGGTTTTACGAGCAGTACTTC. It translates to CASSQSLAGFYEQYF.

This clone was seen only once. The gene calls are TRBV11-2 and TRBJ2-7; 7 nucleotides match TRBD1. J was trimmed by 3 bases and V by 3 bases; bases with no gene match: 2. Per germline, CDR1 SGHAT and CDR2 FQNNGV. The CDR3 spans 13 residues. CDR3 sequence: CASSLGTDYEQYF. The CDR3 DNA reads TGTGCCAGCAGCTTGGGGACAGACTACGAGCAGTACTTC.